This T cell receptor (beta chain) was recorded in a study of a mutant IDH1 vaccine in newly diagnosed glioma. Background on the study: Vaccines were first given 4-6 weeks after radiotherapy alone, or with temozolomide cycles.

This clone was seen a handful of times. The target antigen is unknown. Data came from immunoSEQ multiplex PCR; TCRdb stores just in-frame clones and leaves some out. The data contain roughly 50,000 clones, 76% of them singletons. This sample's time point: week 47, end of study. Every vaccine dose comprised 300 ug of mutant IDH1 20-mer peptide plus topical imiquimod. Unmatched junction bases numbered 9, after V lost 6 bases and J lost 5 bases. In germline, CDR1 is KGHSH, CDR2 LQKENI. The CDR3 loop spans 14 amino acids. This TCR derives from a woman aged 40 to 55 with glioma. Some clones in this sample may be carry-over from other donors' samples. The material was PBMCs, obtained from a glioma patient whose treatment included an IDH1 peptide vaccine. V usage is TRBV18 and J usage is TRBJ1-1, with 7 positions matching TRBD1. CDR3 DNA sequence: TGTGCCAGCTCTCCAGGGGGGGGCCTTACTGAAGCTTTCTTT. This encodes CASSPGGGLTEAFF.